This passage covers 22 T cell receptor beta chains from one sample sequenced in a study of regulatory T cells in long-lasting Graves disease. Indicated time point: newly diagnosed GD, antithyroid drugs for less than 3 months. The authors made the TCR library using RNA they extracted from PBMCs. The authors built TCR beta libraries using iRepertoire HTBI primers and Arm-PCR of CDR3 regions. MiXCR, applied by TCRdb to the multiplex PCR reads, yields one record per CDR3 protein. The sample consists of 350,000 to 450,000 distinct CDR3 sequences, over 15% of them appearing once. This same sample was also taken into another study, of T cells in Graves' hyperthyroidism and ophthalmopathy.

Sequenced material: peripheral blood mononuclear cells (PBMCs), taken at new diagnosis, from a patient treated with antithyroid drugs. The receptors were gathered from a man aged 35-49 years with Graves disease.

This clonotype has a count of ten or more. The chain employs TRBV7-2 and TRBJ2-7, with D unclear. Deletions cut 6 bases from V and 2 bases from J, with 17 bases between. Germline values: CDR1 SGHTA, CDR2 FQGNSA. CDR3 size: 15 residues. The CDR3 sequence is CASSSRPGTPYEQYF. CDR3 bases: TGTGCCAGCAGTTCCCGCCCAGGAACACCCTACGAGCAGTACTTC.

This clonotype showed up just a few times. The V gene is TRBV9, the J gene TRBJ2-1, with 7 bases aligning to TRBD1. V shed 0 bases and J 5 bases; nucleotides not matched to a gene: 5. The CDR3 is 15 amino acids. CDR1 and CDR2 from the germline V gene are SGDLS and YYNGEE. The CDR3 coding sequence is TGTGCCAGCAGCGTAGGGGGGACAGTTAACAATGAGCAGTTCTTC. Its translation: CASSVGGTVNNEQFF.

This clonotype was picked up many times. V usage is TRBV12-3 or TRBV12-4 and J usage is TRBJ2-3; 11 bases align to TRBD2. V was clipped by 7 bases and J by 3 bases; unmatched bases: 9. This CDR3 is built from 16 residues. The CDR3 reads CASKTIAGGPTDTQYF. Here the CDR3 DNA reads TGTGCCAGCAAGACGATAGCGGGGGGGCCGACAGATACGCAGTATTTT.

The sample holds many counts of this clonotype. This CDR3 reads CASSVAGPSTDTQYF. In DNA form, the CDR3 reads TGTGCCAGCAGCGTAGCCGGGCCGAGCACAGATACGCAGTATTTT. The J gene is TRBJ2-3, the V gene TRBV9; D uncertain. V lost 0 bases, J lost 0 bases, and 8 bases lay in between. The V gene's germline CDR1 is SGDLS and CDR2 YYNGEE. The CDR3 extends over 15 amino acids.

At least ten counts were recorded for this clonotype. This chain joins TRBV4-1 and TRBJ1-4; 10 nucleotides line up with TRBD1. J gave up 6 bases and V 5 bases, and 12 bases lay outside the gene matches. This CDR3 region has 17 residues. Germline CDR1 is MGHRA and CDR2 is YSYEKL. The CDR3 loop is CASSVGQGSLADEKLFF. The CDR3 region has the DNA TGCGCCAGCAGCGTGGGACAGGGGTCATTGGCGGATGAAAAACTGTTTTTT.

This clonotype was observed a few times. This chain joins TRBV7-9 and TRBJ1-2; D uncertain. The CDR3 runs to 14 residues. The germline V gene encodes CDR1 SEHNR and CDR2 FQNEAQ (reference sequence). V was pared by 5 bases and J by 2 bases, with 12 bases between. Here the CDR3 reads CASSPDQLNYGYTF. CDR3 DNA sequence: TGTGCCAGCAGCCCGGACCAGTTAAACTATGGCTACACCTTC.

The genes are TRBV7-9 and TRBJ2-5, with D tentatively TRBD2 (5 bases). The ends were cut back, 1 base at V and 4 bases at J, with 10 bases in the middle. Germline values: CDR1 SEHNR, CDR2 FQNEAQ (reference sequence). The CDR3 is 14 amino acids. Written as DNA, the CDR3 is TGTGCCAGCAGCTTAGGAGGGTGGGCAGAGACCCAGTACTTC. Protein: CASSLGGWAETQYF.

This clonotype was found many times. V and J are TRBV28 and TRBJ2-7; TRBD2 agrees at 8 bases. This CDR3 comprises 14 residues. V trimming: 2 bases; J trimming: 4 bases; junction bases outside the gene matches: 4. Germline V gene lookup returns CDR1 MDHEN and CDR2 SYDVKM. CDR3 sequence (DNA): TGTGCCAGCAGTTTACACGGGAGGGCTTACGAGCAGTACTTC. This codes for CASSLHGRAYEQYF.

At least ten counts were recorded for this clonotype. Here the CDR3 DNA reads TGCAGTGCTTCGCGGGGCCGCGGGCAGTACTTC. It translates to CSASRGRGQYF. The chain recombines TRBV20-1 with TRBJ2-7, with a weak D call TRBD2 (6 bases). V was cut by 5 bases and J by 9 bases, with 14 bases left in between. The CDR3 runs 11 residues. Germline V lookup: CDR1 DFQATT, CDR2 SNEGSKA (reference sequence).

This clonotype was counted ten times or more. V gene TRBV7-2 combines with J gene TRBJ2-7, with D uncertain. The CDR3 totals 13 residues. Germline-derived CDR1 and CDR2 are SGHTA and FQGNSA. Trimming removed 3 bases at V and 2 bases at J, with 8 bases between. The CDR3 loop reads CASSFILTYEQYF. Written as DNA, the CDR3 is TGTGCCAGCAGCTTTATCCTAACCTACGAGCAGTACTTC.

There are many counts of this clonotype. CDR3 DNA sequence: TGTGCCAGCAGCCAGCAAGCGGGGGGGCCAAGATACGAGCAGTACTTC. Its translation is CASSQQAGGPRYEQYF. The chain carries TRBV7-2 and TRBJ2-7; TRBD2 aligns across 10 bases. CDR1 SGHTA and CDR2 FQGNSA come from the germline V gene. The CDR3 is 16 amino acids. With V trimmed by 5 bases and J by 4 bases, 11 bases remained unmatched.

The chain uses TRBV13 and TRBJ2-7; 12 bases are a match to TRBD1. The J segment lost 5 bases and the V segment lost 5 bases, leaving 7 bases of the junction unmatched. Germline CDR1 is PRHDT and CDR2 is FYEKMQ (reference sequence). This CDR3 is built from 15 residues. CDR3 region: CASSRPGTGGNEQYF. The CDR3 DNA sequence: TGTGCCAGCAGCCGTCCCGGGACAGGGGGCAACGAGCAGTACTTC.

This clonotype appeared many times. The rearrangement links TRBV20-1 to TRBJ2-7; 14 nucleotides line up with TRBD2. After removal of 6 bases from V and 8 bases from J, the junction contained 6 bases not matched to a gene. Germline assignment: CDR1 DFQATT and CDR2 SNEGSKA (reference sequence). This CDR3 has 13 residues. For the CDR3, the DNA is TGCAGTGCGTGGGGGACTAGCGGGGGCAAGCAGTACTTC. It is translated as CSAWGTSGGKQYF.

This clonotype was counted at least ten times. The chain couples TRBV11-2 to TRBJ2-5; 11 positions agree with TRBD2. Germline V lookup: CDR1 SGHAT, CDR2 FQNNGV. The junction had 9 bases not matched to a gene; V was cut back by 4 bases and J by 5 bases. The CDR3 runs to 16 residues. The CDR3 sequence is CASSSGSGGAVETQYF. In DNA form, the CDR3 reads TGTGCCAGCAGCTCCGGTAGCGGGGGGGCTGTGGAGACCCAGTACTTC.

This clonotype was observed a handful of times. The J gene is TRBJ2-7, the V gene TRBV19; D is perhaps TRBD2 (6 bases). The CDR3 loop spans 12 amino acids. Trimming took off 6 bases at V and 6 bases at J, with 12 bases between the two ends. Germline CDR1 reads LNHDA; CDR2 reads SQIVND (reference sequence). The chain's CDR3 is CASSILRGEQYF. As DNA, the CDR3 is TGTGCCAGTAGCATCTTGCGGGGCGAGCAGTACTTC.

The chain couples TRBV5-8 to TRBJ2-5; weak D call: TRBD2 (5 bases). The germline gives CDR1 SGHTS, CDR2 YDEGEE. The CDR3 is made up of 14 amino acids. Trimming took off 4 bases at V and 2 bases at J, with 12 bases between the two ends. This chain's CDR3 is CASSLEAPQETQYF. As DNA, the CDR3 is TGTGCCAGCAGCCTGGAGGCACCGCAAGAGACCCAGTACTTC.

This clonotype was observed at least ten times. This chain links TRBV2 with TRBJ1-2; possible D gene TRBD1, 5 bases. V lost 2 bases, J lost 3 bases, and 13 bases lay in between. This CDR3 is 15 amino acids long. CDR1 and CDR2 from the germline V gene are SNHLY and FYNNEI. The CDR3 DNA reads TGTGCCAGCAGTGAACCCCCGGGGGGTTACTATGGCTACACCTTC. It encodes CASSEPPGGYYGYTF.

The J gene is TRBJ2-5, the V gene TRBV9; 8 bases agree with TRBD1. This CDR3 region has 13 residues. The V gene end was trimmed by 3 bases and the J gene end by 6 bases; junction bases not matched to a gene: 4. CDR1 is SGDLS and CDR2 is YYNGEE in the germline V gene. Here the CDR3 DNA reads TGTGCCAGCAGCGCAGGGACAGGAAAGACCCAGTACTTC. Translated: CASSAGTGKTQYF.

In the case of this clonotype: This may arise from a read error, as a much more abundant clone is one base away. This chain uses TRBV2 with TRBJ2-7; tentative D call: TRBD1 (6 bases). Germline V gives CDR1 SNHLY, CDR2 FYNNEI. The CDR3 sequence is 14 residues long. CDR3 in amino acids: CASSQQGRDYEHYF. CDR3 bases: TGTGCCAGCAGCCAACAGGGTAGAGACTACGAGCATTACTTC.

This clonotype was recorded at least ten times. The genes are TRBV7-9 and TRBJ2-7; TRBD1 matches at 10 bases. V trimming: 5 bases; J trimming: 6 bases; junction bases outside the gene matches: 1. The CDR3 is 12 amino acids. Germline lookup yields CDR1 SEHNR and CDR2 FQNEAQ (reference sequence). The CDR3 loop reads CASSRDRGEQYF. In DNA form, the CDR3 reads TGTGCCAGCAGCCGGGACAGGGGCGAGCAGTACTTC.

V usage is TRBV4-3 and J usage is TRBJ2-5; D uncertain. CDR1 is LGHNA and CDR2 is YSLEER in the germline V gene. The CDR3 has 13 residues. The V end was cut by 1 base, the J end by 4 bases, with 7 bases between. In DNA form, the CDR3 reads TGCGCCAGCAGCCAAGGATTGTTAGAGACCCAGTACTTC. Its translation: CASSQGLLETQYF.

The table lists this clonotype with many counts. CDR3 DNA: TGTGCCTGGACCCAGTCAGGGGTTACCGGGGAGCTGTTTTTT. Protein product: CAWTQSGVTGELFF. The chain links TRBV30 to TRBJ2-2; possible D gene TRBD1, 6 bases. The germline V and J ends were trimmed by 4 bases and 5 bases, with 14 bases remaining between them. From germline, CDR1 is GTSNPN and CDR2 SVGIG (reference sequence). The CDR3 has 14 amino acids. The full variable domain, its missing parts supplied by reference TRBV30 and TRBJ2-2, is SQTIHQWPATLVQPVGSPLSLECTVEGTSNPNLYWYRQAAGRGLQLLFYSVGIGQISSEVPQNLSASRPQDRQFILSSKKLLLSDSGFYLCAWTQSGVTGELFFGEGSRLTVL.